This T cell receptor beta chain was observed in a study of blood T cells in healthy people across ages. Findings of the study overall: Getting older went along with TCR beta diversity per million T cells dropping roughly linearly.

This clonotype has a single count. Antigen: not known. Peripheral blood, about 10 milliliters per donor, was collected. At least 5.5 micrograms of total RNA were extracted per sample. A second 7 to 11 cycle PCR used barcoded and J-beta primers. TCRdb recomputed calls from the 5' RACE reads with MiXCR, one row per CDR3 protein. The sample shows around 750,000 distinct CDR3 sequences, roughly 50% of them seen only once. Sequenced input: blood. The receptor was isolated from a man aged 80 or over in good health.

This chain's CDR3 is CASSLAGTQGYGYTF. CDR3 bases: TGTGCCAGCAGCTTGGCAGGCACCCAAGGCTATGGCTACACCTTC. The rearrangement uses TRBV5-5 and TRBJ1-2; D not certain. The CDR3 is made up of 15 amino acids. CDR1 is SGHKS, CDR2 YYEKEE, per germline (reference sequence). V lost 0 bases to trimming and J lost 4 bases, with 13 bases between them.